A selection of T cell receptor beta chains follows, all from one sample in a study of T cells in Graves' hyperthyroidism and ophthalmopathy. TCRdb analysed the multiplex PCR reads with MiXCR anew, one entry per CDR3 protein. The profile shows around 350,000 distinct CDR3 sequences, around 25% of them singletons. Source material: blood. These receptors came from a man in his fifties or sixties with Graves' hyperthyroidism. The CDR3 runs from the conserved cysteine through the conserved F or W. The D gene is left open where the match is weak. Clone size, where shown, is once, few, many, or a class for clones that have expanded.

CAGTGLGPNEQFF,TGTGCCGGAACAGGGCTGGGTCCCAATGAGCAGTTCTTC,TRBV30,many,NA,TRBJ2-1
CASSLVAGESNEQFF,TGTGCCAGCAGCTTAGTAGCGGGAGAATCCAATGAGCAGTTCTTC,TRBV7-3,many,TRBD2,TRBJ2-1
CSVAGSLAGTYSYNEQFF,TGCAGCGTTGCGGGGTCCCTAGCGGGAACCTACTCCTACAATGAGCAGTTCTTC,TRBV29-1,few,TRBD2,TRBJ2-1
CASRTIAGGGSNEQFF,TGTGCCAGCAGAACTATAGCGGGAGGCGGTTCGAATGAGCAGTTCTTC,TRBV11-2,NA,TRBD2,TRBJ2-1
CASNNVGGPADTQYF,TGTGCCAGCAACAACGTGGGGGGGCCCGCAGATACGCAGTATTTT,TRBV12-3/TRBV12-4,many,NA,TRBJ2-3
CASQPSAYNEQFF,TGTGCCAGTCAGCCAAGCGCGTACAATGAGCAGTTCTTC,TRBV19,few,NA,TRBJ2-1
CASSRNDYEQYF,TGTGCCAGCAGCCGTAACGACTACGAGCAGTACTTC,TRBV2,many,NA,TRBJ2-7
CASSREGGVQYF,TGTGCCAGCAGCCGTGAGGGTGGGGTTCAGTACTTC,TRBV11-2,NA,NA,TRBJ2-4
CSVGPSSGRANNEQFF,TGCAGCGTTGGGCCGTCTAGCGGGAGGGCCAACAATGAGCAGTTCTTC,TRBV29-1,few,TRBD2,TRBJ2-1
CASSAMGNVNTQYF,TGTGCCTCAAGCGCCATGGGGAACGTAAATACGCAGTATTTT,TRBV27,many,NA,TRBJ2-3
CSARVSNQPQHF,TGCAGTGCTAGAGTAAGCAATCAGCCCCAGCATTTT,TRBV20-1,NA,NA,TRBJ1-5
CASSEAEQGITDTQYF,TGTGCCAGCAGTGAAGCGGAACAGGGAATCACAGATACGCAGTATTTT,TRBV6-1,many,NA,TRBJ2-3
CASSVAGGYGYTF,TGTGCCAGCAGTGTAGCAGGGGGATATGGCTACACCTTC,TRBV12-3/TRBV12-4,NA,TRBD1,TRBJ1-2
CSASRSDSTDTQYF,TGCAGTGCTAGTCGGTCAGATTCCACAGATACGCAGTATTTT,TRBV20-1,few,NA,TRBJ2-3
CASSVKRTGAQETQYF,TGTGCCAGCAGCGTTAAACGTACAGGGGCCCAAGAGACCCAGTACTTC,TRBV11-3,many,TRBD1,TRBJ2-5
CASSIGGMGLETQYF,TGTGCCAGTAGTATAGGAGGAATGGGACTCGAGACGCAGTATTTT,TRBV19,few,NA,TRBJ2-3
CASSFAQGASEQYF,TGTGCCAGCAGTTTCGCACAGGGGGCGAGTGAGCAGTACTTC,TRBV28,NA,TRBD1,TRBJ2-7
CASSQSASELQKETQYF,TGCGCCAGCAGCCAATCGGCTAGCGAGCTTCAAAAAGAGACCCAGTACTTC,TRBV4-1,NA,NA,TRBJ2-5
CASRPTSGSYDTQYF,TGTGCCAGCAGGCCCACTAGCGGGAGTTACGATACGCAGTATTTT,TRBV12-3/TRBV12-4,many,TRBD2,TRBJ2-3
CAISESAGLDTEAFF,TGTGCCATCAGTGAGTCTGCAGGGCTAGACACTGAAGCTTTCTTT,TRBV10-3,few,NA,TRBJ1-1
CASSFTSSGANVLTF,TGTGCCAGCAGCTTCACAAGCTCTGGGGCCAACGTCCTGACTTTC,TRBV5-6,NA,NA,TRBJ2-6
CASSTQGTNEKLFF,TGTGCCAGCAGTACACAGGGGACTAATGAAAAACTGTTTTTT,TRBV6-1,NA,TRBD1,TRBJ1-4
CASSSKRPGPVAKNIQYF,TGTGCCAGCAGTTCAAAGCGTCCCGGTCCGGTAGCCAAAAACATTCAGTACTTC,TRBV28,NA,NA,TRBJ2-4
CASSRTSTAETQYF,TGTGCCAGCAGCAGGACTAGCACGGCGGAGACCCAGTACTTC,TRBV12-3/TRBV12-4,many,TRBD2,TRBJ2-5
CASSKNRGHFYEQYF,TGTGCCAGTAGTAAGAACAGGGGGCATTTCTACGAGCAGTACTTC,TRBV19,NA,TRBD1,TRBJ2-7
CASSLWTSGSTYEQYF,TGTGCCAGCAGCCTGTGGACTAGCGGCAGCACCTACGAGCAGTACTTC,TRBV11-2,many,TRBD2,TRBJ2-7
CASSPLAGSGTDTQYF,TGCGCCAGCAGCCCCCTCGCGGGAAGTGGCACAGATACGCAGTATTTT,TRBV5-1,NA,NA,TRBJ2-3
CASNALAGVSNEQFF,TGTGCCAGCAACGCCCTAGCGGGAGTGAGCAATGAGCAGTTCTTC,TRBV2,many,TRBD2,TRBJ2-1
CSVLWDGGYEQYF,TGCAGCGTCCTATGGGACGGGGGCTACGAGCAGTACTTC,TRBV29-1,NA,NA,TRBJ2-7
CASSSGTSAYEQYF,TGTGCCAGCAGCTCCGGGACTAGCGCCTACGAGCAGTACTTC,TRBV7-9,few,TRBD2,TRBJ2-7
CASSELQVAMNTEAFF,TGTGCCAGCAGTGAACTTCAGGTGGCCATGAACACTGAAGCTTTCTTT,TRBV2,many,NA,TRBJ1-1
CASSPGGRGEQFF,TGTGCCAGCTCACCCGGGGGGCGGGGTGAGCAGTTCTTC,TRBV18,few,NA,TRBJ2-1
CASSLNEREQFF,TGCGCCAGCAGCTTGAACGAACGTGAGCAGTTCTTC,TRBV5-1,few,NA,TRBJ2-1
CASSERGPSYNEQFF,TGTGCCAGCAGTGAAAGGGGGCCCTCCTACAATGAGCAGTTCTTC,TRBV2,many,TRBD1,TRBJ2-1
CASSLAAGVDTQYF,TGTGCCAGCAGCTTAGCGGCGGGAGTCGATACGCAGTATTTT,TRBV7-2,NA,TRBD2,TRBJ2-3
CASSESWTAYGYTF,TGTGCCAGCAGTGAATCGTGGACAGCGTATGGCTACACCTTC,TRBV6-1,NA,NA,TRBJ1-2
CASSPPSSGTDYGYTF,TGTGCCAGCTCACCACCGAGTTCGGGGACAGACTATGGCTACACCTTC,TRBV18,few,TRBD1,TRBJ1-2
CASSLEGGHYQPQHF,TGTGCCAGCTCATTGGAGGGGGGGCATTATCAGCCCCAGCATTTT,TRBV18,few,NA,TRBJ1-5
CASSRLGFQPQHF,TGTGCCAGCAGTCGATTAGGGTTTCAGCCCCAGCATTTT,TRBV2,NA,NA,TRBJ1-5
CASSGLAGGIDTQYF,TGCGCCAGCAGTGGACTAGCGGGAGGAATAGATACGCAGTATTTT,TRBV10-1,NA,TRBD2,TRBJ2-3
CSARETGRPIYEQYF,TGCAGTGCTAGAGAAACCGGTCGGCCAATCTACGAGCAGTACTTC,TRBV20-1,NA,NA,TRBJ2-7
CSATGLANTGELFF,TGCAGTGCTACGGGACTAGCAAACACCGGGGAGCTGTTTTTT,TRBV20-1,NA,TRBD2,TRBJ2-2
CASSLVGNGELFF,TGTGCCAGCAGTTTAGTAGGGAACGGGGAGCTGTTTTTT,TRBV27,few,NA,TRBJ2-2
CASSLVPIEETQYF,TGTGCCAGCAGTTTAGTTCCCATCGAGGAGACCCAGTACTTC,TRBV12-3/TRBV12-4,many,NA,TRBJ2-5
CASSSEGLAGEQYF,TGTGCCAGCAGCTCCGAGGGACTAGCGGGAGAGCAGTACTTC,TRBV2,few,TRBD2,TRBJ2-7
CASSATFSGNTIYF,TGTGCCAGCAGTGCTACATTCTCTGGAAACACCATATATTTT,TRBV12-3/TRBV12-4,few,NA,TRBJ1-3
CASSLAGLGAETQYF,TGCGCCAGCAGCTTGGCGGGACTAGGGGCGGAGACCCAGTACTTC,TRBV5-1,NA,TRBD2,TRBJ2-5
CSARDRGRVNTQYF,TGCAGTGCTAGGGACAGGGGGCGCGTAAATACGCAGTATTTT,TRBV20-1,many,TRBD1,TRBJ2-3
CASSRQGGGSFEQYF,TGCGCCAGCAGCCGACAGGGAGGGGGTAGTTTCGAGCAGTACTTC,TRBV5-1,NA,NA,TRBJ2-7
CSARARDRDYNEQFF,TGCAGTGCTAGGGCCCGGGACCGAGACTACAATGAGCAGTTCTTC,TRBV20-1,NA,NA,TRBJ2-1
CASSAGTGQETQYF,TGTGCCAGCAGCGCTGGGACAGGGCAAGAGACCCAGTACTTC,TRBV9,few,TRBD1,TRBJ2-5
CASSDTAGIGYEQYF,TGCGCCAGCAGTGATACAGCGGGAATAGGGTACGAGCAGTACTTC,TRBV10-1,NA,TRBD2,TRBJ2-7
CASSTRGPGTDTQYF,TGTGCCAGCAGCACCAGGGGGCCTGGCACAGATACGCAGTATTTT,TRBV5-4,few,TRBD1,TRBJ2-3
CASSQEMTYEQYF,TGTGCCAGCAGCCAAGAAATGACCTACGAGCAGTACTTC,TRBV7-2,NA,NA,TRBJ2-7
CATGGEGETQYF,TGTGCTACCGGGGGGGAGGGAGAGACCCAGTACTTC,TRBV27,few,TRBD2,TRBJ2-5